This TCR beta chain was recorded in a study of CD8 T cells in ankylosing spondylitis. Study results and caveats: Previous work reported some of these motif variants in the synovial fluid and blood of reactive arthritis. Ankylosing spondylitis blood appeared to carry a characteristic TCR beta motif of several highly homologous variants. Significantly higher representation of disease-linked clones was reported for matched ankylosing spondylitis synovial fluid.

The CDR3 contains 13 residues. Quantitative molecular-barcoded 5'-RACE generated the TCR beta libraries. MiXCR, run by TCRdb on the 5' RACE reads, gives a single entry per CDR3 protein. This table has around 340,000 distinct CDR3 sequences, roughly 15% appearing once. On this clonotype: As yet, its antigen is unknown. One base away lies a much larger clone, so this may be a sequencing read error.

The sample taken for sequencing was blood, either unsorted or a sorted T cell fraction (not recorded which). This chain links TRBV12-3 or TRBV12-4 with TRBJ1-6; 9 bases are shared with TRBD1. The TCR was taken from a male donor with ankylosing spondylitis or in good health (not recorded which). Here the CDR3 reads CASTLQGATTLHF. The CDR3 DNA follows: TGTGCCAGCACTTTACAGGGGGCAACCACCCTCCACTTT.